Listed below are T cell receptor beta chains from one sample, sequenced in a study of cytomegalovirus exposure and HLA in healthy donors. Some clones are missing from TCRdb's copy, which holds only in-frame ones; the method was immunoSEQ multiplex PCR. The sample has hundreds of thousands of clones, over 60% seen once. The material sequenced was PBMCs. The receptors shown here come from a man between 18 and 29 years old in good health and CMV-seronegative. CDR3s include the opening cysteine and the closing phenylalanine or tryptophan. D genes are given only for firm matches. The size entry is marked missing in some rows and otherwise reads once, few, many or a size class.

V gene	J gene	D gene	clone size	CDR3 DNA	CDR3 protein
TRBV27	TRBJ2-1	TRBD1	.	TGTGCCAGCGGAGATCGGGACAGGCAGTTCTTC	CASGDRDRQFF
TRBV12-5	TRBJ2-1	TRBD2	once	TGTGCTAGTGGTTTGGCGTACAGTAGCGGGAGGGGCTACAATGAGCAGTTCTTC	CASGLAYSSGRGYNEQFF
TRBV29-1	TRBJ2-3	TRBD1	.	TGCAGCGTTTGGGTACAGGGGACAGATACGCAGTATTTT	CSVWVQGTDTQYF
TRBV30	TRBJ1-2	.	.	TGTGCCTGGAGGCCACCCCTGCAGTCCTATGGCTACACCTTC	CAWRPPLQSYGYTF
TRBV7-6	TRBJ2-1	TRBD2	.	TGTGCCAGCAGCTTTAGGACTAGCGTTGAGCAGTTCTTC	CASSFRTSVEQFF
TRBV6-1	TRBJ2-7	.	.	TGTGCCAGCACGGCGGGATACGAGCAGTACTTC	CASTAGYEQYF
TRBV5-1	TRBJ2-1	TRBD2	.	TGCGCCAGCAGCTTGGCCGGGACTAGCCTCAATGAGCAGTTCTTC	CASSLAGTSLNEQFF
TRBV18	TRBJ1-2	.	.	TGTGCCAGCTCACCCGACAGAAACTATGGCTACACCTTC	CASSPDRNYGYTF
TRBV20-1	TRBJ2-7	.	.	TGCAGTGCTAGAAAGCGCGAGCAGTACTTC	CSARKREQYF
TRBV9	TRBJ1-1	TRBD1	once	TGTGCCAGCAGCCCCAAACTACAGGGGGGGACTTTCTTT	CASSPKLQGGTFF
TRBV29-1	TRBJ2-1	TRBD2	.	TGCAGCGCTCTACTAGCGGGCTCCTACAATGAGCAGTTCTTC	CSALLAGSYNEQFF
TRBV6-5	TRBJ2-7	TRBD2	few	TGTGCCAGCAGTTACCGGGTCGCGGGAGGGTACGAGCAGTACTTC	CASSYRVAGGYEQYF
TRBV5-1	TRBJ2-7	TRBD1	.	TGCGCCAGCAGAGCGGGACAGGGTTACGAGCAGTACTTC	CASRAGQGYEQYF
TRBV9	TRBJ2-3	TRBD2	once	TGTGCCAGCAGCGGAAGGCGGACTAGCGGTGGCACAGATACGCAGTATTTT	CASSGRRTSGGTDTQYF
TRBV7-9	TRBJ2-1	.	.	TGTGCCAGCAGCCAAGGACAGACCGGCTACAATGAGCAGTTCTTC	CASSQGQTGYNEQFF
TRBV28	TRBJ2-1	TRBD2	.	TGTGCCAGCAGCCGCGGGGGGGGCCCCTACAATGAGCAGTTCTTC	CASSRGGGPYNEQFF
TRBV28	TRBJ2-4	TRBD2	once	TGTGCCAGCGGGGCGGGAGAATGGGGCGGAAACATTCAGTACTTC	CASGAGEWGGNIQYF
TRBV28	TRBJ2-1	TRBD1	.	TGTGCCAGCAGTTCGAGACAGGGGGTGAGGAGCTCCTACAATGAGCAGTTCTTC	CASSSRQGVRSSYNEQFF
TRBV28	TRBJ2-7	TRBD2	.	TGTGCCAGCAGTGGTAGCGGGCTATACGAGCAGTACTTC	CASSGSGLYEQYF
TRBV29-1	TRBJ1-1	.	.	TGCAGCGTTGAAGATCCGGGGACTGAAGCTTTCTTT	CSVEDPGTEAFF
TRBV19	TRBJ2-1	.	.	TGTGCCAGTAGTTTCCAAGACAGCTCCTACAATGAGCAGTTCTTC	CASSFQDSSYNEQFF
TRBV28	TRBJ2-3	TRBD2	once	TGTGCCAGCAGTTCCCCAGCGGGAGTGGCAGATACGCAGTATTTT	CASSSPAGVADTQYF
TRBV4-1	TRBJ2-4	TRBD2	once	TGCGCCAGCAGCCCCAAGCTAGCGGGAGTAGCCAAAAACATTCAGTACTTC	CASSPKLAGVAKNIQYF
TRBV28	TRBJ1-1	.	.	TGTGCCAGCAGTTCAAAGAACACTGAAGCTTTCTTT	CASSSKNTEAFF
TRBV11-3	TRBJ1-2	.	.	TGTGCCAGCAGACTCAATGGCTACACCTTC	CASRLNGYTF
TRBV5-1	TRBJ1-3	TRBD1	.	TGCGCCAGCAACTCCGGGACAGGGACAGGAAACACCATATATTTT	CASNSGTGTGNTIYF
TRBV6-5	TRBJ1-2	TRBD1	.	TGTGCCAGCAGTCCCGGGACAGCTAACTATGGCTACACCTTC	CASSPGTANYGYTF
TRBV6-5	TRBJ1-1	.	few	TGTGCCAGCAGTTACGGTCAGGTGAACACTGAAGCTTTCTTT	CASSYGQVNTEAFF
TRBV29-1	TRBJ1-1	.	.	TGCAGCGTTTGGGCCCCAGGCCCTGAAGCTTTCTTT	CSVWAPGPEAFF
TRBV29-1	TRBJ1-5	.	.	TGCAGCGTAGGACAAGTCAATCAGCCCCAGCATTTT	CSVGQVNQPQHF
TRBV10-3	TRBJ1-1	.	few	TGTGCCATCAGTGAGTCGAGAGGGGAGGCAACTGAAGCTTTCTTT	CAISESRGEATEAFF
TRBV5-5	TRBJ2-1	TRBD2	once	TGTGCCAGCAGCCCCCGGCTAGCGGGAGTGCTCTTC	CASSPRLAGVLF
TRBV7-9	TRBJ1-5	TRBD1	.	TGTGCCAGCAGACAGGGGGCCGGGCAGCCCCAGCATTTT	CASRQGAGQPQHF
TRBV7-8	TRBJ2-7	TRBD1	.	TGTGCCAGCAGCTTAGACCCGGACAGGGGCACCTACGAGCAGTACTTC	CASSLDPDRGTYEQYF
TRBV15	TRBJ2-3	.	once	TGTGCCACCAGCAGAGAACTAGCCGACGTTAGCACAGATACGCAGTATTTT	CATSRELADVSTDTQYF
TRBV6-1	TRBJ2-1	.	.	TGTGCCAGCAGTGAACTGGCTAGCGCCTACAATGAGCAGTTCTTC	CASSELASAYNEQFF
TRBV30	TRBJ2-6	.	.	TGTGCCTGGGGATGGCAGGGTCTTTCTGGGGCCAACGTCCTGACTTTC	CAWGWQGLSGANVLTF
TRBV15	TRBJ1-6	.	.	TGTGCCACCAGCAGAGTTACAGGTGATTCACCCCTCCACTTT	CATSRVTGDSPLHF
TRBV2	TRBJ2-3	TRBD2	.	TGTGCCAGCAGTGAAGGTCATAGCGGGGGTTGGGGTACGCAGTATTTT	CASSEGHSGGWGTQYF
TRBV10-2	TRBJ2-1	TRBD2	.	TGCGCCAGCAGTGAGTCCAGGACTAGCCGGTACAATGAGCAGTTCTTC	CASSESRTSRYNEQFF